Listed below are T cell receptor beta chains from one sample, sequenced in a study of beta chain features in type 1 diabetes. Generated by immunoSEQ multiplex PCR, the TCRdb table keeps only in-frame clones and is missing some. The table shows hundreds of thousands of clones, with less than 20% occurring only once. Material: naive CD4+ T cells from blood. The origin of the receptors is a man between 18 and 29 years old in good health. The CDR3 runs from the conserved cysteine through the conserved F or W. The D gene is left open where the match is weak. Only some rows state a clone size, as once, few, many or a class for expanded clones.

d_gene: -; j_gene: TRBJ1-5; abundance: -; v_gene: TRBV6-6; CDR3nt: TGTGCCAGCAGTTACCTCGGGATTAGCAATCAGCCCCAGCATTTT; CDR3aa: CASSYLGISNQPQHF
d_gene: -; j_gene: TRBJ2-7; abundance: -; v_gene: TRBV30; CDR3nt: TGTGCCTGGAGAGGCCTCCCGACGGCAGCCTACGAGCAGTACTTC; CDR3aa: CAWRGLPTAAYEQYF
d_gene: TRBD1; j_gene: TRBJ2-4; abundance: -; v_gene: TRBV4-2; CDR3nt: TGTGCCAGCAGCCAAGCAGGGGCGAGGGGGCAAAACATTCAGTACTTC; CDR3aa: CASSQAGARGQNIQYF
d_gene: -; j_gene: TRBJ2-5; abundance: few; v_gene: TRBV11-2; CDR3nt: TGTGCCAGCAGCTCCATAAACGCGGAGACCCAGTACTTC; CDR3aa: CASSSINAETQYF
d_gene: -; j_gene: TRBJ1-1; abundance: few; v_gene: TRBV20-1; CDR3nt: TGCAGTGCGTACCTGAACACTGAAGCTTTCTTT; CDR3aa: CSAYLNTEAFF
d_gene: TRBD2; j_gene: TRBJ2-1; abundance: few; v_gene: TRBV4-1; CDR3nt: TGCGCCAGCAGCCCGCCCAGCGGGATAGGTTGGTATGAGCAGTTCTTC; CDR3aa: CASSPPSGIGWYEQFF
d_gene: -; j_gene: TRBJ2-1; abundance: -; v_gene: TRBV7-6; CDR3nt: TGTGCCAGCAGCCGAGCGGGTCCGAGCTCCTACAATGAGCAGTTCTTC; CDR3aa: CASSRAGPSSYNEQFF
d_gene: TRBD2; j_gene: TRBJ2-5; abundance: -; v_gene: TRBV25-1; CDR3nt: TGTGCCAGCAGTGCCATAGCGGGGGGCTTTCGAGAGACCCAGTACTTC; CDR3aa: CASSAIAGGFRETQYF
d_gene: -; j_gene: TRBJ1-2; abundance: -; v_gene: TRBV5-1; CDR3nt: TGCGCCAGCAGCTTGCCTTCAGGCCTCTATGGCTACACCTTC; CDR3aa: CASSLPSGLYGYTF
d_gene: -; j_gene: TRBJ1-2; abundance: -; v_gene: TRBV29-1; CDR3nt: TGCAGCGCAGACGGGCTTTTGGGTGGCTACACCTTC; CDR3aa: CSADGLLGGYTF
d_gene: -; j_gene: TRBJ2-7; abundance: few; v_gene: TRBV6-5; CDR3nt: TGTGCCAGCATCGTTATGAACGAGGGAATTTACGAGCAGTACTTC; CDR3aa: CASIVMNEGIYEQYF
d_gene: -; j_gene: TRBJ2-4; abundance: -; v_gene: TRBV5-4; CDR3nt: TGTGCCTCCAGCATGGCGGGGGCGGCAAACATTCAGTACTTC; CDR3aa: CASSMAGAANIQYF
d_gene: TRBD2; j_gene: TRBJ2-1; abundance: -; v_gene: TRBV6-1; CDR3nt: TGTGCCAGCAGTGAACAAGCGGGATTATACAATGAGCAGTTCTTC; CDR3aa: CASSEQAGLYNEQFF
d_gene: -; j_gene: TRBJ1-5; abundance: -; v_gene: TRBV18; CDR3nt: TGTGCCAGCTCACCACAGGGGGTCTATAGCAATCAGCCCCAGCATTTT; CDR3aa: CASSPQGVYSNQPQHF
d_gene: -; j_gene: TRBJ2-3; abundance: -; v_gene: TRBV2; CDR3nt: TGTGCCAGCAGTGAACCGGGGGCCCCCACAGATACGCAGTATTTT; CDR3aa: CASSEPGAPTDTQYF
d_gene: -; j_gene: TRBJ2-2; abundance: few; v_gene: TRBV9; CDR3nt: TGTGCCAGCAGCGCGGACCAGAGTACCGGGGAGCTGTTTTTT; CDR3aa: CASSADQSTGELFF
d_gene: -; j_gene: TRBJ2-1; abundance: -; v_gene: TRBV28; CDR3nt: TGTGCCAGCAGCCTGAGCGGGCCGAGCTCCTACAATGAGCAGTTCTTC; CDR3aa: CASSLSGPSSYNEQFF
d_gene: TRBD1; j_gene: TRBJ1-1; abundance: -; v_gene: TRBV18; CDR3nt: TGTGCCAGCTCCCTGGGACAGGGAATTGGGACTGAAGCTTTCTTT; CDR3aa: CASSLGQGIGTEAFF
d_gene: -; j_gene: TRBJ2-3; abundance: -; v_gene: TRBV5-4; CDR3nt: TGTGCCAGCAGCTTGGCCGGGGTTCGGTACACAGATACGCAGTATTTT; CDR3aa: CASSLAGVRYTDTQYF
d_gene: TRBD1; j_gene: TRBJ2-7; abundance: -; v_gene: TRBV11-2; CDR3nt: TGTGCCAGCAGCTTAAGGACAGGGGTATGGTACGAGCAGTACTTC; CDR3aa: CASSLRTGVWYEQYF
d_gene: -; j_gene: TRBJ1-5; abundance: few; v_gene: TRBV7-2; CDR3nt: TGTGCCAGCAGCTTTCGGCCTAATCAGCCCCAGCATTTT; CDR3aa: CASSFRPNQPQHF
d_gene: -; j_gene: TRBJ1-1; abundance: few; v_gene: TRBV13; CDR3nt: TGTGCCAGCAGCTTACACCTCTTGGGATCGATGAACACTGAAGCTTTCTTT; CDR3aa: CASSLHLLGSMNTEAFF
d_gene: -; j_gene: TRBJ2-1; abundance: few; v_gene: TRBV7-2; CDR3nt: TGTGCCAGCAGCCCCCATGGAACCTCCTACAATGAGCAGTTCTTC; CDR3aa: CASSPHGTSYNEQFF
d_gene: -; j_gene: TRBJ2-7; abundance: -; v_gene: TRBV5-1; CDR3nt: TGCGCCAGCCTTCGCCAGGGACACCCTTATCTCTCCTACGAGCAGTACTTC; CDR3aa: CASLRQGHPYLSYEQYF
d_gene: -; j_gene: TRBJ2-1; abundance: -; v_gene: TRBV7-2; CDR3nt: TGTGCCAGCAGCCCCGACAGAAGCTCCTACAATGAGCAGTTCTTC; CDR3aa: CASSPDRSSYNEQFF
d_gene: -; j_gene: TRBJ2-2; abundance: -; v_gene: TRBV15; CDR3nt: TGTGCCACCAGCGCAGGCGCGAACACCGGGGAGCTGTTTTTT; CDR3aa: CATSAGANTGELFF
d_gene: -; j_gene: TRBJ1-5; abundance: -; v_gene: TRBV13; CDR3nt: TGTGCCAGCAGCCTAACAGGGTTAGGGCATTCCAATCAGCCCCAGCATTTT; CDR3aa: CASSLTGLGHSNQPQHF
d_gene: -; j_gene: TRBJ2-3; abundance: few; v_gene: TRBV7-8; CDR3nt: TGTGCCAGCAGCTTGGTCACGGGGACAGATACGCAGTATTTT; CDR3aa: CASSLVTGTDTQYF
d_gene: -; j_gene: TRBJ2-3; abundance: -; v_gene: TRBV9; CDR3nt: TGTGCCAGCAGCCCTGCTCCTCTTAGCGGCCCCACAGATACGCAGTATTTT; CDR3aa: CASSPAPLSGPTDTQYF
d_gene: TRBD2; j_gene: TRBJ2-3; abundance: few; v_gene: TRBV12-5; CDR3nt: TGTGCTAGTGCCTTGCCGAGCGGGAGGTTGGCAGATACGCAGTATTTT; CDR3aa: CASALPSGRLADTQYF
d_gene: -; j_gene: TRBJ2-7; abundance: -; v_gene: TRBV9; CDR3nt: TGTGCCAGCAGCGCCGATGACAGATTCCTCTACGAGCAGTACTTC; CDR3aa: CASSADDRFLYEQYF
d_gene: -; j_gene: TRBJ1-5; abundance: -; v_gene: TRBV4-1; CDR3nt: TGCGCCAGCAGCCAAGATTGGAGAGTCAATCAGCCCCAGCATTTT; CDR3aa: CASSQDWRVNQPQHF
d_gene: TRBD2; j_gene: TRBJ2-7; abundance: -; v_gene: TRBV5-4; CDR3nt: TGTGCCAGCAGCCTGGGACTAGCAGAGCACTACGAGCAGTACTTC; CDR3aa: CASSLGLAEHYEQYF
d_gene: -; j_gene: TRBJ1-4; abundance: few; v_gene: TRBV7-9; CDR3nt: TGTGCCAGCAGCCAAGATCGGCGGACTAATGAAAAACTGTTTTTT; CDR3aa: CASSQDRRTNEKLFF
d_gene: TRBD1; j_gene: TRBJ2-7; abundance: -; v_gene: TRBV6-5; CDR3nt: TGTGCCAGCAGTTATCGACAGGGGGGCCCCTACGAGCAGTACTTC; CDR3aa: CASSYRQGGPYEQYF
d_gene: -; j_gene: TRBJ2-5; abundance: -; v_gene: TRBV18; CDR3nt: TGTGCCAGCTCACTGGCGGACCAAGAGACCCAGTACTTC; CDR3aa: CASSLADQETQYF
d_gene: -; j_gene: TRBJ2-7; abundance: -; v_gene: TRBV6-1; CDR3nt: TGTGCCAGCATTGGGAAGGAGCAGTACTTC; CDR3aa: CASIGKEQYF
d_gene: -; j_gene: TRBJ1-4; abundance: -; v_gene: TRBV6-5; CDR3nt: TGTGCCACCGGGGGGGCAGCTAATGAAAAACTGTTTTTT; CDR3aa: CATGGAANEKLFF
d_gene: -; j_gene: TRBJ2-3; abundance: few; v_gene: TRBV30; CDR3nt: TGTGCCTGGAGTCCAAACACAGATACGCAGTATTTT; CDR3aa: CAWSPNTDTQYF
d_gene: TRBD1; j_gene: TRBJ2-2; abundance: few; v_gene: TRBV13; CDR3nt: TGTGCCAGCAGCAAAGACAGGGGGTGGACCGGGGAGCTGTTTTTT; CDR3aa: CASSKDRGWTGELFF
d_gene: TRBD1; j_gene: TRBJ2-1; abundance: few; v_gene: TRBV4-1; CDR3nt: TGCGCCAGCAGCCAGGAACACAGGGGTATCTACAATGAGCAGTTCTTC; CDR3aa: CASSQEHRGIYNEQFF
d_gene: TRBD2; j_gene: TRBJ2-2; abundance: -; v_gene: TRBV18; CDR3nt: TGTGCCAGCTCACAGACTAGCGGGAGATTCACCGGGGAGCTGTTTTTT; CDR3aa: CASSQTSGRFTGELFF
d_gene: -; j_gene: TRBJ1-2; abundance: -; v_gene: TRBV29-1; CDR3nt: TGCAGCGTTGAAAAGGCTAACTATGGCTACACCTTC; CDR3aa: CSVEKANYGYTF
d_gene: -; j_gene: TRBJ2-3; abundance: few; v_gene: TRBV28; CDR3nt: TGTGGCGTAAGGGGGGACACAGATACGCAGTATTTT; CDR3aa: CGVRGDTDTQYF